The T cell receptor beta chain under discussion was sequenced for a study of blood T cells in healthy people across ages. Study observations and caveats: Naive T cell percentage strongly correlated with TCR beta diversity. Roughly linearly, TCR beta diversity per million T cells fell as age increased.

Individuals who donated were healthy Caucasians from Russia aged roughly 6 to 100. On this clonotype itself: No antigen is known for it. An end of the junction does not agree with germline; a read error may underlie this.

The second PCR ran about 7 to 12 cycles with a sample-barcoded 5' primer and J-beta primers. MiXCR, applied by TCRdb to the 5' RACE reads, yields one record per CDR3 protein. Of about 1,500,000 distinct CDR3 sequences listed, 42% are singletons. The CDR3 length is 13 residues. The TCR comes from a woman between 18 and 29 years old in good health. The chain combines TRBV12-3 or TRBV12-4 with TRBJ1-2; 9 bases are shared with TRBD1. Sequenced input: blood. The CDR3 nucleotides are TGTGGCAGCACCATGACAGGGGGATATGGCTACACCTTC. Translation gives CGSTMTGGYGYTF.